What follows are 13 T cell receptor beta chains derived from one specimen sequenced in a study of monozygotic twins with inflammatory bowel disease. After re-calling the 5' RACE reads, TCRdb lists one entry per CDR3 protein, DNA absent. Its listing shows approximately 380,000 distinct CDR3 sequences. The sample consisted of blood. The receptors here all came from a human donor with ulcerative colitis or Crohn's disease, or a healthy co-twin of an affected twin (not recorded which).

The V call is TRBV20-1, the J call TRBJ2-1; TCRdb's D gene call, TRBD1, goes unchecked for lack of DNA. CDR1 is DFQATT and CDR2 is SNEGSKA in the germline V gene (reference sequence). This CDR3 spans 16 amino acids. The CDR3 sequence is CSASYSQGSGYNEQFF.

The CDR3 is CASSQAPQGANEQYF. The V and J genes are TRBV4-3 and TRBJ2-7; TCRdb names TRBD1, which stays unverified in the absence of DNA. CDR1 is LGHNA and CDR2 is YSLEER in the germline V gene. This CDR3 comprises 15 residues.

The CDR3 region is CSANPDRAGSRLHF. This rearrangement joins TRBV20-1 to TRBJ1-6; as DNA is missing, the TRBD1 call by TCRdb cannot be tested. Germline CDR1 is DFQATT and CDR2 is SNEGSKA (reference sequence). The CDR3 contains 14 residues.

V is TRBV20-1 and J is TRBJ1-1. This CDR3 spans 15 amino acids. Germline CDR1 is DFQATT and CDR2 is SNEGSKA (reference sequence). CDR3 residues: CSARGQVLKHTEAFF.

CDR3 loop: CASHGQWSGGELFF. The genes are TRBV4-1 and TRBJ2-2; the TCRdb call, TRBD1, lacks DNA for checking. The CDR3 spans 14 residues. In germline, CDR1 is MGHRA, CDR2 YSYEKL.

The rearrangement uses TRBV9 and TRBJ2-1; TCRdb picks TRBD1, but there is no DNA to check that call. The germline gives CDR1 SGDLS, CDR2 YYNGEE. The CDR3 consists of 16 residues. The CDR3 is CASSKGGDRPWNEQFF.

J is TRBJ2-7 and V is TRBV4-3. In germline, CDR1 is LGHNA, CDR2 YSLEER. The CDR3 contains 13 residues. CDR3: CASSQDRDYEQYF.

The chain carries TRBV6-5 and TRBJ2-2; with no DNA, the TCRdb D assignment of TRBD1 cannot be verified. The V gene's germline CDR1 is MNHEY and CDR2 SVGAGI. CDR3 length: 14 amino acids. The CDR3 here is CASSWTGVTGELFF.

The V and J genes are TRBV6-4 and TRBJ2-3. Germline V gene data show CDR1 as MRHNA and CDR2 as SNTAGT. The CDR3 sequence is 14 residues long. The chain's CDR3 is CASSDREVTDTQYF.

V is TRBV7-3 and J is TRBJ2-2. CDR1 and CDR2 from the germline V gene are SGHTA and FQGTGA. This CDR3 comprises 14 residues. This CDR3 reads CASSSDLGAGELFF.

J is TRBJ2-2 and V is TRBV5-1; the TCRdb D gene call, TRBD2, has no DNA to confirm it. Looked up from germline, CDR1 is SGHRS and CDR2 is YFSETQ. The CDR3 loop spans 18 amino acids. This CDR3 is CASSFPGLAALNTGELFF.

This chain connects TRBV6-5 to TRBJ2-3; TCRdb picks TRBD1, but there is no DNA to check that call. The germline gives CDR1 MNHEY, CDR2 SVGAGI. CDR3 length: 15 amino acids. CDR3 protein: CASSYRAGNTDTQYF.

The J gene is TRBJ2-7, the V gene TRBV6-1; TCRdb's D gene call, TRBD1, goes unchecked for lack of DNA. The CDR3 sequence is 13 residues long. Germline CDR1 and CDR2: MNHNS and SASEGT. The CDR3 loop reads CASSPQGVYEQYF.